The T cell receptor beta chain under discussion was sequenced for a study of control samples from healthy donors and cancer patients. The V gene's germline CDR1 is LGHNA and CDR2 YSLEER. The CDR3 has 15 amino acids. Trimming stripped 0 bases from V and 4 bases from J, with 9 bases between. The table came from immunoSEQ multiplex PCR; TCRdb's copy has only in-frame clones and leaves some out. The table has approximately 150,000 clones, around 90% seen once. This chain joins TRBV4-3 and TRBJ1-4; D not certain. The receptor was derived from a man between 18 and 29 years old in good health. Sequenced material: blood. The DNA of the CDR3 is TGCGCCAGCAGCCAAGATGCACGGGTTAATGAAAAACTGTTTTTT. It translates to CASSQDARVNEKLFF.